This T cell receptor beta chain was sequenced during a study of T cell changes during pregnancy in multiple sclerosis. The CDR3 has 13 residues. Deletions cut 6 bases from V and 3 bases from J, with 12 bases between. The germline V gene has CDR1 KGHSH and CDR2 LQKENI. Here immunoSEQ multiplex PCR was the method, and the copy in TCRdb shows in-frame clones only, minus some. The table has 57,000 or so clones, approximately 91% seen once. The sequence came from a female donor with multiple sclerosis, enrolled in a pregnancy study. V is TRBV18 and J is TRBJ2-7, with D tentatively TRBD2 (6 bases). Specimen: peripheral blood, collected in the second trimester of pregnancy. The CDR3 coding sequence is TGTGCCAGCTCCCGGGACTTTGTCTACGAGCAGTACTTC. This codes for CASSRDFVYEQYF.